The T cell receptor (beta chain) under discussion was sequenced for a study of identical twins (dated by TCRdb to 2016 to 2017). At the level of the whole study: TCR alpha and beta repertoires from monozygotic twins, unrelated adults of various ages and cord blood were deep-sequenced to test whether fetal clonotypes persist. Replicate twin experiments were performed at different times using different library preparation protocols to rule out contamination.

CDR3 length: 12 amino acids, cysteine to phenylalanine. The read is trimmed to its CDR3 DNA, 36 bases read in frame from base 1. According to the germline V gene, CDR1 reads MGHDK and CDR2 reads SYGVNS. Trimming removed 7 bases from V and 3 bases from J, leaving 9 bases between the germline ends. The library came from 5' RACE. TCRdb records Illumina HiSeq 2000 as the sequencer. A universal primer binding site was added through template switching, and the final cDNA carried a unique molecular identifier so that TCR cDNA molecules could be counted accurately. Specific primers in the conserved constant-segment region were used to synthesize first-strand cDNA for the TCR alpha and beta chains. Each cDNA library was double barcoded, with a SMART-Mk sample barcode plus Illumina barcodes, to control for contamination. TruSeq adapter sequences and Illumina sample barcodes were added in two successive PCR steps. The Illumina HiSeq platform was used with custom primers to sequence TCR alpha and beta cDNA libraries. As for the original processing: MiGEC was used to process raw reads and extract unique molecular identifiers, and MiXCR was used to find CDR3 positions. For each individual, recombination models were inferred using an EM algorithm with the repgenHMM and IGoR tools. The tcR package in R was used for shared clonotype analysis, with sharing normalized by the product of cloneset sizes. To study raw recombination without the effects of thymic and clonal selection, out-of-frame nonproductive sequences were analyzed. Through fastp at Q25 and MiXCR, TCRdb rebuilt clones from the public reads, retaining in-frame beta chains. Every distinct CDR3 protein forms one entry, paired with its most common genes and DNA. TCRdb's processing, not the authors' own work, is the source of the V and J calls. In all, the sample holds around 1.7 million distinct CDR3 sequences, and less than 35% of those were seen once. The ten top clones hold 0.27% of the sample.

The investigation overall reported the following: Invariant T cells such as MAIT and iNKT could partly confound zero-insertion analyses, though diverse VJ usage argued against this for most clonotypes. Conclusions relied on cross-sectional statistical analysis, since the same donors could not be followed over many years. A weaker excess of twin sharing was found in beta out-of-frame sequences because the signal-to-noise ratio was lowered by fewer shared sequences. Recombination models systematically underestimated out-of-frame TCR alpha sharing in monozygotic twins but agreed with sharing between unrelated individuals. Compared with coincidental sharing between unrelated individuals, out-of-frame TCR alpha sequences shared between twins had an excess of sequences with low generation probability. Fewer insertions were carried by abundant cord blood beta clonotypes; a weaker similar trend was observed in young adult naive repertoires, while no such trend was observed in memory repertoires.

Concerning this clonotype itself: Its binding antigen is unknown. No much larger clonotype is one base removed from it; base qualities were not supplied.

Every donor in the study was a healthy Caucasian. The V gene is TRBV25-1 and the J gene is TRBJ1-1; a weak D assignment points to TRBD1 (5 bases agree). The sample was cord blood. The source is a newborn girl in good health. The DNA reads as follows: TGTGCCAGCATGGGGGGATACACTGAAGCTTTCTTT. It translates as CASMGGYTEAFF. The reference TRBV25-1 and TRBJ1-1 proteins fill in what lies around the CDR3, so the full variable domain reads EADIYQTPRYLVIGTGKKITLECSQTMGHDKMYWYQQDPGMELHLIHYSYGVNSTEKGDLSSESTVSRIRTEHFPLTLESARPSHTSQYLCASMGGYTEAFFGQGTRLTVV.